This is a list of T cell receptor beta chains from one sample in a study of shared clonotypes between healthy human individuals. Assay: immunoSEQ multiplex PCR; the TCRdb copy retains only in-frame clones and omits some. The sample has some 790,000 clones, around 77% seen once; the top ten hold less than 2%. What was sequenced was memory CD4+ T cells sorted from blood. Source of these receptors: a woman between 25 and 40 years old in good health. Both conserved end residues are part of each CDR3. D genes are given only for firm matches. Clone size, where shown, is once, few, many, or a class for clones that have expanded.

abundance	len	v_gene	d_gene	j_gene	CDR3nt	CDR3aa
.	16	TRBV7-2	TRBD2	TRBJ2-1	TGTGCCAGCAGCCCGCTTGGACTAGCGGGTCGCAATGAGCAGTTCTTC	CASSPLGLAGRNEQFF
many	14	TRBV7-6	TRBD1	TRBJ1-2	TGTGCCAGCAGCAAGCGAGGGGGCGACTATGGCTACACCTTC	CASSKRGGDYGYTF
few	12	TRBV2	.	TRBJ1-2	TGTGCCAGCAGTGTACAGGGCGGCGGCTACACCTTC	CASSVQGGGYTF
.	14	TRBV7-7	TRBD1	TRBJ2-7	TGTGCCAGCAGCACGGACAGGGGTGCCAACGAGCAGTACTTC	CASSTDRGANEQYF
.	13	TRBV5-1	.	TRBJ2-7	TGCGCCAGCAGCCTCCTACAGGGCTACGAGCAGTACTTC	CASSLLQGYEQYF
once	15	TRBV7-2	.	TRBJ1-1	TGTGCCAGCAGCTCCCTACATCAGGGGAACACTGAAGCTTTCTTT	CASSSLHQGNTEAFF
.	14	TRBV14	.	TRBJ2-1	TGTGCCAGCAGCCAACTGGACAGTAAGAATGAGCAGTTCTTC	CASSQLDSKNEQFF
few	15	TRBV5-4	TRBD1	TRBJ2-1	TGTGCCAGCAGCTCCCGGGACAGAAACTACAATGAGCAGTTCTTC	CASSSRDRNYNEQFF
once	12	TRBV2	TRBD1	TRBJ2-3	TGTGCCAGCGGACAGGACACAGATACGCAGTATTTT	CASGQDTDTQYF
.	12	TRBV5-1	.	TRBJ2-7	TGCGCCAGCAGCTCCCAAGCCTACGAGCAGTACTTC	CASSSQAYEQYF